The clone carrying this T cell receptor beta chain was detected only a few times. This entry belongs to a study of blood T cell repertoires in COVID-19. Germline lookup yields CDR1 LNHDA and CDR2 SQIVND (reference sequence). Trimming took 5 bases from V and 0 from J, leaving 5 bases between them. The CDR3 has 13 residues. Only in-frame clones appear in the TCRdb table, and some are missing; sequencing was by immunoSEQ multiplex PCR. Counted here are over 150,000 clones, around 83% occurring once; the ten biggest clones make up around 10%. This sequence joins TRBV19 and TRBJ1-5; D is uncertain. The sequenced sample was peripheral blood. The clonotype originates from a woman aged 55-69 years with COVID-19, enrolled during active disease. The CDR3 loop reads CASSSNSNQPQHF. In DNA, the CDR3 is TGTGCCAGTAGTTCAAATAGCAATCAGCCCCAGCATTTT. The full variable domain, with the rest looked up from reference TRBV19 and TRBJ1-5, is DGGITQSPKYLFRKEGQNVTLSCEQNLNHDAMYWYRQDPGQGLRLIYYSQIVNDFQKGDIAEGYSVSREKKESFPLTVTSAQKNPTAFYLCASSSNSNQPQHFGDGTRLSIL.